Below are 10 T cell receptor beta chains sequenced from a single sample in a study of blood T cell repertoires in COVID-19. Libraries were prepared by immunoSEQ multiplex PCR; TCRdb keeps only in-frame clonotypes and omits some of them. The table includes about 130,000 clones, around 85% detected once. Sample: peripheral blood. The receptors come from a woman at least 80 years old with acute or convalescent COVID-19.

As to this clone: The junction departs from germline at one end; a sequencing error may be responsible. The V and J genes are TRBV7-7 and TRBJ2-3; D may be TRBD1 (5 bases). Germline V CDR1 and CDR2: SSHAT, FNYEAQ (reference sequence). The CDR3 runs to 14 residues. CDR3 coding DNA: TGTGCTAGCAGCGTTTCCGGTCAGGGTTCGACGCAGTATTTT. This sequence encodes CASSVSGQGSTQYF.

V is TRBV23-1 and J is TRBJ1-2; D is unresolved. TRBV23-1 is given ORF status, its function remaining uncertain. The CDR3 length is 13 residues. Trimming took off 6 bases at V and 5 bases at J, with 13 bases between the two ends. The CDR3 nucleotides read TGCGCCAGCAGGCCACACCAGAGGTATGGCTACACCTTC. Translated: CASRPHQRYGYTF.

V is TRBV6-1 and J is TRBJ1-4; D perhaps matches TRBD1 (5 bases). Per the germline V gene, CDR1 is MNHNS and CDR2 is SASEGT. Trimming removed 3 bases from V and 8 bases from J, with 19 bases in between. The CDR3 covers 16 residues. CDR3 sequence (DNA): TGTGCCAGCAGTGACCAAGGAAGTCCAGGGCGGGAAAAACTGTTTTTT. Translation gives CASSDQGSPGREKLFF.

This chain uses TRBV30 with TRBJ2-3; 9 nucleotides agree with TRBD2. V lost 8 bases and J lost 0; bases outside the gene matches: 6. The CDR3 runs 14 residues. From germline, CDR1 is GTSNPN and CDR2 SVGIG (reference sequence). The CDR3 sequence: CARGTSRSTDTQYF. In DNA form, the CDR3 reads TGTGCCCGGGGGACTAGCCGTAGCACAGATACGCAGTATTTT.

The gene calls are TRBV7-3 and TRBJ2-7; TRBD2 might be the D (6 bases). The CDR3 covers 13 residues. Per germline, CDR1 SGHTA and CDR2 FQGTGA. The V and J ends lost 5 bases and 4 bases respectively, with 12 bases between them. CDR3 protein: CASSPSRGYEQYF. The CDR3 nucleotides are TGTGCCAGCAGCCCCTCCCGGGGGTACGAGCAGTACTTC.

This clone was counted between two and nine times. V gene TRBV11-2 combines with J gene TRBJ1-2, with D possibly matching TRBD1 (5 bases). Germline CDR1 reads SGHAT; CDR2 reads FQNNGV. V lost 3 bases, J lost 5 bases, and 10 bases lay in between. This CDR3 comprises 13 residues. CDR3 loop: CASSLGGGYGYTF. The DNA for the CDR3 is TGTGCCAGCAGCTTGGGCGGGGGATATGGCTACACCTTC.

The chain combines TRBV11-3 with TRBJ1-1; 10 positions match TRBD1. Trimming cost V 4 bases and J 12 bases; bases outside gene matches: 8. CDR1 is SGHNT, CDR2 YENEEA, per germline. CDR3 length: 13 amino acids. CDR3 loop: CASSSRDRGKTFF. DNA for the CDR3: TGTGCCAGCAGCTCCCGGGACAGGGGAAAAACTTTCTTT.

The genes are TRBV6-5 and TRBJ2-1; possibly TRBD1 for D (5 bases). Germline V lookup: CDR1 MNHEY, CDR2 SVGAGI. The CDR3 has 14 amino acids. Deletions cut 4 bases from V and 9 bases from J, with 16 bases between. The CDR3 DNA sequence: TGTGCCAGCAGTTCCCACGACAGCAACGTTGAGCAGTTCTTC. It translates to CASSSHDSNVEQFF.

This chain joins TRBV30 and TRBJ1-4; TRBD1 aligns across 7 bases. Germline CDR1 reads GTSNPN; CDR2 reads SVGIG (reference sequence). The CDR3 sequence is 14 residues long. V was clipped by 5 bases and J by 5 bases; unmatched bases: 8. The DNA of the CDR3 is TGTGCCTGGGAAACAGGGGCGGGGAATGAAAAACTGTTTTTT. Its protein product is CAWETGAGNEKLFF. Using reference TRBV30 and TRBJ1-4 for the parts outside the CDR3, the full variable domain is SQTIHQWPATLVQPVGSPLSLECTVEGTSNPNLYWYRQAAGRGLQLLFYSVGIGQISSEVPQNLSASRPQDRQFILSSKKLLLSDSGFYLCAWETGAGNEKLFFGSGTQLSVL.

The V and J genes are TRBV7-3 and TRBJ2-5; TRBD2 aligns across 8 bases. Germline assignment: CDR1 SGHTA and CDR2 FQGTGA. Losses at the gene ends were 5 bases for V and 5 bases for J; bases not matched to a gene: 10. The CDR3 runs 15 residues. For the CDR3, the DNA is TGTGCCAGCAGCCCTCAACGGGGGGGGTTGGAGACCCAGTACTTC. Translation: CASSPQRGGLETQYF.